This T cell receptor (beta chain) was recorded in a study of blood T cell repertoires in COVID-19. Sequencing was performed with immunoSEQ multiplex PCR; in TCRdb, only in-frame clones are kept and a portion is missing. The table records under 350,000 clones, approximately 83% of them present only once. V gave up 3 bases and J gave up 2 bases; unmatched junction bases: 13. Germline V gives CDR1 SGHNT, CDR2 YYREEE (reference sequence). The CDR3 spans 18 residues. Sequencing was performed on peripheral blood. This TCR was recovered from a woman in her seventies with acute or convalescent COVID-19. The rearrangement links TRBV5-4 to TRBJ2-4; 8 bases map to TRBD2. The CDR3 region has the DNA TGTGCCAGCAGCTCGCGGGGGGCCCGTAGATCACCCAAAAACATTCAGTACTTC. Its translation is CASSSRGARRSPKNIQYF.